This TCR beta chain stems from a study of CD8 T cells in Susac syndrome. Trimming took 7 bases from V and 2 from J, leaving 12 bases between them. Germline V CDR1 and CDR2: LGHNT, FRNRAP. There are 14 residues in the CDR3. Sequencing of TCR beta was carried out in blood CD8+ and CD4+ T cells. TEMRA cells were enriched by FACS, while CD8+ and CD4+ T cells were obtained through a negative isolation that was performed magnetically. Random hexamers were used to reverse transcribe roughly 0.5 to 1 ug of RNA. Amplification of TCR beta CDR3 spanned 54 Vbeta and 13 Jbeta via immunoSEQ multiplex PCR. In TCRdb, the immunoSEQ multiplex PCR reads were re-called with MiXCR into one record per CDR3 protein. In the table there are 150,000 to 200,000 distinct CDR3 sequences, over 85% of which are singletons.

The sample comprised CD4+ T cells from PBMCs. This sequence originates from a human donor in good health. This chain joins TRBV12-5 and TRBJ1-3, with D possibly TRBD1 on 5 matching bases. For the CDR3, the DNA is TGTGCTAGTGCCAGGGCCCTCGCTGGAAACACCATATATTTT. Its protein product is CASARALAGNTIYF.